This TCR beta chain is from a study of cytomegalovirus exposure and HLA in healthy donors. The junction had 6 bases not matched to a gene; V was cut back by 1 base and J by 5 bases. This CDR3 is built from 15 residues. Germline CDR1 MNHEY, CDR2 SMNVEV (reference sequence). Amplification used 60 Vbeta primers and 13 Jbeta primers. Clones were read by immunoSEQ multiplex PCR, and TCRdb kept only the in-frame ones, dropping some. In the table there are around 150,000 clones, 65% to 80% of which are singletons. This clone has just one count. What was sequenced was PBMCs. V and J are TRBV27 and TRBJ2-5; 8 nucleotides align to TRBD2. This TCR was recovered from a young man in good health and CMV-seropositive. The CDR3 DNA is TGTGCCAGCAGTTTATACGGGGGGGCCGACGAGACCCAGTACTTC. This translates into CASSLYGGADETQYF.